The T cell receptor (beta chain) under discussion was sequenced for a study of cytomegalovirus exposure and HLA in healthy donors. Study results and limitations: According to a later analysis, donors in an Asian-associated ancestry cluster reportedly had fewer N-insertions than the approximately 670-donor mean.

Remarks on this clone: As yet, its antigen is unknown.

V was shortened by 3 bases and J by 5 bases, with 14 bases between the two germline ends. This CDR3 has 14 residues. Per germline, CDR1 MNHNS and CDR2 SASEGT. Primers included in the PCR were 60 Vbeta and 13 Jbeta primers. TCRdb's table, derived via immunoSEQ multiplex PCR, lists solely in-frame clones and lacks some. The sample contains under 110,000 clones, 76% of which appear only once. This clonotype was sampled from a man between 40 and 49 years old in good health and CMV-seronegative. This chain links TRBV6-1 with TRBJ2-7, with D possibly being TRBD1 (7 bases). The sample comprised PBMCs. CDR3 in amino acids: CASSEEQGGHEQYV. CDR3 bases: TGTGCCAGCAGTGAGGAGCAGGGGGGACACGAGCAGTACGTC.